This T cell receptor beta chain was captured by sequencing in a study of blood T cell repertoires in COVID-19. The wider study: Samples of COVID-19 (acute and convalescent) were obtained from the United States, Italy and Spain.

Germline values: CDR1 MNHEY, CDR2 SVGAGI. This CDR3 is built from 14 residues. Trimming shortened V by 4 bases and J by 4 bases, and 13 bases separated the two germline ends. This clone was observed once. The table came from immunoSEQ multiplex PCR; TCRdb's copy has only in-frame clones and leaves some out. This table holds roughly 90,000 clones, about 82% found once. V is TRBV6-5 and J is TRBJ1-2; TRBD1 might be the D (5 bases). This clonotype was obtained from a man aged 50 to 59 with acute or convalescent COVID-19. The source material was peripheral blood. CDR3 sequence (DNA): TGTGCCAGCAGTTTCCGGGCCGGGGGCTATGGCTACACCTTC. Encoded protein: CASSFRAGGYGYTF.